The 4 T cell receptor beta chains reported below all come from one sample, sequenced in a study of T cell repertoires in cytomegalovirus infection. TCRdb re-called the reads with MiXCR, one entry per CDR3 protein. The repertoire holds over 450,000 distinct CDR3 sequences, with about 11% as singletons. The sequenced sample was PBMCs. Receptor source: a human donor in good health (CMV status not recorded). Some clones in this sample may be carry-over from other donors' samples.

The V call is TRBV30, the J call TRBJ2-2; 9 bases line up with TRBD2. Unmatched junction bases numbered 9, after V lost 0 bases and J lost 7 bases. The CDR3 has 16 amino acids. Germline-derived CDR1 and CDR2 are GTSNPN and SVGIG (reference sequence). The CDR3 here is CAWSVRREGPGGELFF. CDR3 in DNA: TGTGCCTGGAGTGTACGGCGGGAGGGCCCGGGCGGGGAGCTGTTTTTT.

This clonotype was seen repeatedly, ten times or more. This rearrangement joins TRBV28 to TRBJ2-4; D is possibly TRBD1 or TRBD2 (5 bases each). The CDR3 runs 14 residues. V was shortened by 7 bases and J by 9 bases, with 19 bases between the two germline ends. In germline, CDR1 is MDHEN, CDR2 SYDVKM. CDR3 protein: CASNLRGILGIQYF. DNA of the CDR3: TGTGCCAGCAACCTCCGGGGCATTCTAGGCATTCAGTACTTC.

This clonotype has ten or more counts. The V gene is TRBV6-1, the J gene TRBJ2-7; weak D call: TRBD1 (5 bases). Trimming took off 6 bases at V and 4 bases at J, with 19 bases between the two ends. The CDR3 contains 15 residues. Germline CDR1 and CDR2: MNHNS and SASEGT. The CDR3 nucleotides read TGTGCCAGCAGCCCCTGGACAAACGGTTGGTACGAGCAGTACTTC. It translates to CASSPWTNGWYEQYF.

The chain uses TRBV20-1 and TRBJ2-7; no clear D. Looked up from germline, CDR1 is DFQATT and CDR2 is SNEGSKA (reference sequence). Trimming removed 0 bases at V and 6 bases at J, with 12 bases between. The CDR3 length is 13 residues. CDR3: CSARDLGDAEQYF. CDR3 nucleotides: TGCAGTGCTAGAGATCTAGGTGACGCCGAGCAGTACTTC.